This T cell receptor beta chain was captured in a study of post-analysis software for immune sequencing data. About the study: As for disease course, relapsing-remitting, secondary progressive and progressive-relapsing multiple sclerosis were all included.

Germline CDR1 KGHDR, CDR2 SFDVKD. The CDR3 loop spans 18 amino acids. V lost 4 bases to trimming and J lost 2 bases, with 21 bases between them. This clonotype has a handful of counts. Antigen: not known. Whole-study findings and limits: Roughly five TRBV segments were more frequent in patients than controls; TRBV5-6, TRBV5-1 and TRBV20-1 belonged to this group. Normalized Chao1 diversity in multiple sclerosis patients fell significantly below that of controls. Strong co-clustering by F measure was evident for samples that had been prepared in the same batch.

Sequencing libraries made from TCR beta cDNA carried unique molecular identifiers. Each sample of about 0.95 to 11 million input T cells yielded 500,000 or so cDNA molecules, so each molecule approximated one T cell. TCRdb independently ran MiXCR on the PCR reads; one entry per CDR3 protein. The data hold 800,000 to 950,000 distinct CDR3 sequences, with around 53% observed a single time. The V gene is TRBV24-1, the J gene TRBJ2-3, with D perhaps TRBD1 (6 bases). Sequences were obtained from blood. This TCR came from a girl aged 10 to 17 with multiple sclerosis. CDR3 nucleotide sequence: TGTGCCACCAGTGACCGCCATACAACAGGGACCGCCACAGATACGCAGTATTTT. Its translation is CATSDRHTTGTATDTQYF.